Following are 16 T cell receptor beta chains from one sample sequenced in a study of blood T cell repertoires in COVID-19 (dated by TCRdb to the early 2020s). Libraries were built with the immunoSEQ multiplex PCR assay. Imported from immuneACCESS, the table was reduced by TCRdb to in-frame sequences with V and J called. These copies leave out some clones; in studies compared against another copy, an unresolved V gene accounts for under half, and the cause of the remainder is not known. The sample profile shows 200,000 to 250,000 clones; about 83% of them were found once. The ten top clones hold approximately 1.8% of the sample. Sequencing input: peripheral blood. The receptors shown here come from a man aged 30 to 39 who had recovered from COVID-19.

The J gene is TRBJ1-4, the V gene TRBV28; TRBD1 aligns across 7 bases. With V trimmed by 2 bases and J by 6 bases, 9 bases remained unmatched. In germline, CDR1 is MDHEN, CDR2 SYDVKM. The CDR3 extends over 16 amino acids. CDR3 sequence (DNA): TGTGCCAGCAGTTTAGTTATGACAGGGACCGATGAAAAACTGTTTTTT. Amino acid sequence: CASSLVMTGTDEKLFF.

In regard to this clone: This CDR3 is also generated by other DNA sequences in the sample. The V gene is TRBV5-1, the J gene TRBJ1-1; TRBD1 might be the D (6 bases). V was trimmed by 0 bases and J by 1 base, leaving 7 bases between them. Germline V CDR1 and CDR2: SGHRS, YFSETQ. The CDR3 is 14 residues long. For the CDR3, the DNA is TGCGCCAGCAGCTTGGAGACAGGGAACACTGAAGCTTTCTTT. Translated, it gives CASSLETGNTEAFF.

The CDR3 coding sequence is TGTGCCAGCAGCAAACGGACAGCGAGCCACTACAATGAGCAGTTCTTC. Residues: CASSKRTASHYNEQFF. V is TRBV7-9 and J is TRBJ2-1; D is possibly TRBD1 (6 bases). Germline-derived CDR1 and CDR2 are SEHNR and FQNEAQ (reference sequence). Trimming pared 5 bases from V and 3 bases from J, leaving 17 bases between. The CDR3 extends over 16 amino acids.

This rearrangement joins TRBV3-1 (or the pseudogene TRBV3-2) to TRBJ2-3, with TRBD2 identical over 15 bases. The CDR3 covers 17 residues. With 3 bases clipped from V and 6 bases from J, the junction kept 7 bases outside the gene matches. From germline, CDR1 is LGHDT and CDR2 YNNKEL (reference sequence). Written as DNA, the CDR3 is TGTGCCAGCAGCCAGACGGGGACTAGCGGGGGGAGGGATACGCAGTATTTT. This translates into CASSQTGTSGGRDTQYF.

The rearrangement uses TRBV5-1 and TRBJ2-5; no clear D gene. The V end lost 1 base, the J end lost 4 bases, and 5 bases lay between the germline ends. Germline values: CDR1 SGHRS, CDR2 YFSETQ. The CDR3 has 12 amino acids. The CDR3 reads CASSLNLETQYF. In DNA form, the CDR3 reads TGCGCCAGCAGCTTGAACTTAGAGACCCAGTACTTC.

The chain employs TRBV6-5 and TRBJ2-5; D perhaps matches TRBD1 (6 bases). The CDR3 has 15 residues. The V gene lost 0 bases and the J gene lost 4 bases, with 12 bases spanning the gap. CDR1 is MNHEY, CDR2 SVGAGI, per germline. CDR3 coding DNA: TGTGCCAGCAGTTACTCGTCCTGGGGGCGAGAGACCCAGTACTTC. Protein product: CASSYSSWGRETQYF.

The CDR3 spells CASSLSQTGRDYGYTF. The CDR3 nucleotides read TGTGCCAGCAGCTTATCCCAAACGGGTCGGGACTATGGCTACACCTTC. V gene TRBV5-5 combines with J gene TRBJ1-2; D is uncertain. Germline lookup yields CDR1 SGHKS and CDR2 YYEKEE (reference sequence). V was trimmed by 2 bases and J by 3 bases, leaving 17 bases between them. The CDR3 runs to 16 residues.

This clone was recorded only once. The chain recombines TRBV18 with TRBJ2-2; D not certain. V lost 3 bases and J lost 0, with 11 bases in between. This CDR3 is 16 amino acids long. Per the germline V gene, CDR1 is KGHSH and CDR2 is LQKENI. The CDR3 bases are TGTGCCAGCTCACCCTTATTAGCCGCGAACACCGGGGAGCTGTTTTTT. It encodes CASSPLLAANTGELFF.

V gene TRBV21-1 combines with J gene TRBJ2-3; the table's D gene call, TRBD1, was not cross checked with the DNA. TRBV21-1 is assigned pseudogene status. This CDR3 region has 18 residues. CDR3 loop: CASSFAPWTGGASDTQYF. The CDR3 DNA is TGTGCCAGCAGTTTTGCCCCCTGGACAGGGGGCGCATCAGATACGCAGTATTTT.

The chain uses TRBV10-2 and TRBJ2-3, with 11 positions matching TRBD2. Germline CDR1 and CDR2: WSHSY and SAAADI. The CDR3 contains 16 residues. With V trimmed by 2 bases and J by 2 bases, 3 bases remained unmatched. DNA of the CDR3: TGCGCCAGCAGTGAGCTAGCGGGGGGAATCACAGATACGCAGTATTTT. Protein: CASSELAGGITDTQYF.

The rearrangement joins TRBV4-1 to TRBJ1-1; TRBD1 is a possible D gene (6 bases). Per the germline V gene, CDR1 is MGHRA and CDR2 is YSYEKL. V dropped 1 base and J dropped 2 bases, with 8 bases sitting between them. The CDR3 runs to 14 residues. This CDR3 is CASSQAGVNTEAFF. As DNA, the CDR3 is TGCGCCAGCAGCCAAGCAGGGGTCAACACTGAAGCTTTCTTT.

The chain couples TRBV19 to TRBJ2-5; TRBD1 is a possible D gene (6 bases). V lost 6 bases and J 0 bases, leaving 14 bases between the germline ends. Germline assignment: CDR1 LNHDA and CDR2 SQIVND (reference sequence). CDR3 length: 15 residues. The CDR3 is CASSKYTGYQETQYF. The DNA for the CDR3 is TGTGCCAGTAGCAAGTATACAGGGTACCAAGAGACCCAGTACTTC. Filled out from reference TRBV19 and TRBJ2-5, the complete variable domain reads DGGITQSPKYLFRKEGQNVTLSCEQNLNHDAMYWYRQDPGQGLRLIYYSQIVNDFQKGDIAEGYSVSREKKESFPLTVTSAQKNPTAFYLCASSKYTGYQETQYFGPGTRLLVL.

The chain combines TRBV3-1 (or the pseudogene TRBV3-2) with TRBJ2-7; 10 bases fit TRBD2. Per the germline V gene, CDR1 is LGHDT and CDR2 is YNNKEL (reference sequence). The CDR3 has 16 amino acids. After removal of 0 bases from V and 2 bases from J, the junction contained 4 bases not matched to a gene. The CDR3 is CASSQDVSGGTYEQYF. The CDR3 DNA sequence: TGTGCCAGCAGCCAAGACGTTAGCGGGGGGACCTACGAGCAGTACTTC.

This sequence joins TRBV9 and TRBJ1-2; 10 bases fit TRBD1. The CDR3 loop spans 16 amino acids. From germline, CDR1 is SGDLS and CDR2 YYNGEE. The ends lost 3 bases at V and 3 bases at J; junction bases unmatched: 8. CDR3 nucleotide sequence: TGTGCCAGCAGCGCCTCGACAGGGGGCTTTGACTATGGCTACACCTTC. It yields the protein CASSASTGGFDYGYTF.

The chain combines TRBV4-1 with TRBJ2-1; D may be TRBD2 (5 bases). CDR3 length: 15 residues. Germline V gene sequence: CDR1 MGHRA, CDR2 YSYEKL. V was clipped by 1 base and J by 6 bases, with 13 bases between them. CDR3 nucleotides: TGCGCCAGCAGCCAAGCATCGGGGAATCGCAATGAGCAGTTCTTC. Its translation: CASSQASGNRNEQFF.

The V gene is TRBV5-1, the J gene TRBJ2-6; D not resolved. V was pared by 2 bases and J by 0 bases, with 12 bases between. CDR3 length equals 17 residues. CDR1 is SGHRS and CDR2 is YFSETQ in the germline V gene. The CDR3 here is CASSFNSPYSGANVLTF. The CDR3 DNA is TGCGCCAGCAGCTTTAACAGTCCTTACTCTGGGGCCAACGTCCTGACTTTC.